Each of the 22 T cell receptor beta chains below was sequenced from the same sample in a study of cytomegalovirus exposure and HLA in healthy donors. Primers included in the PCR were 60 Vbeta and 13 Jbeta primers. Profiling relied on immunoSEQ multiplex PCR, and the TCRdb table lists in-frame clones only, not all of them. The sample records around 60,000 clones, roughly 75% being singletons. The sequencing sample was made of PBMCs. The source of these receptors is a woman between 40 and 50 years old in good health and CMV-seropositive.

J is TRBJ2-3 and V is TRBV18; TRBD1 matches at 7 bases. The germline V gene encodes CDR1 KGHSH and CDR2 LQKENI. Trimming cost V 0 bases and J 11 bases; bases outside gene matches: 5. The CDR3 spans 13 residues. The CDR3 bases are TGTGCCAGCTCACCACCGACAGGGATGGGGCAGTATTTT. Its protein product is CASSPPTGMGQYF.

V and J are TRBV5-1 and TRBJ2-6, with 8 nucleotides matching TRBD1. Trimming cost V 5 bases and J 0 bases; bases outside gene matches: 10. This CDR3 spans 18 amino acids. CDR1 and CDR2 (germline): SGHRS, YFSETQ. The CDR3 protein is CASSSGGYPRSGANVLTF. The CDR3 bases are TGCGCCAGCAGTTCAGGGGGCTATCCCCGCTCTGGGGCCAACGTCCTGACTTTC. Using reference TRBV5-1 and TRBJ2-6 for the parts outside the CDR3, the full variable domain is KAGVTQTPRYLIKTRGQQVTLSCSPISGHRSVSWYQQTPGQGLQFLFEYFSETQRNKGNFPGRFSGRQFSNSRSEMNVSTLELGDSALYLCASSSGGYPRSGANVLTFGAGSRLTVL.

J is TRBJ1-3 and V is TRBV23-1; the D gene is possibly TRBD1 (6 bases). TRBV23-1 is reported as an ORF; its role is uncertain. The V and J ends lost 0 bases and 4 bases respectively, with 10 bases between them. This CDR3 is built from 15 residues. The CDR3 loop reads CASSQSPRGGNTIYF. CDR3 coding DNA: TGCGCCAGCAGTCAATCACCCAGGGGAGGAAACACCATATATTTT.

The chain combines TRBV9 with TRBJ2-2; 12 nucleotides align to TRBD1. The CDR3 spans 16 residues. In germline, CDR1 is SGDLS, CDR2 YYNGEE. V dropped 4 bases and J dropped 7; count of bases not matched to a gene: 8. Written as DNA, the CDR3 is TGTGCCAGCAGCACACCGGGGACAGGGGGCGGCGGGGAGCTGTTTTTT. Translation gives CASSTPGTGGGGELFF. Together with reference TRBV9 and TRBJ2-2, the CDR3 gives the full variable domain: DSGVTQTPKHLITATGQRVTLRCSPRSGDLSVYWYQQSLDQGLQFLIQYYNGEERAKGNILERFSAQQFPDLHSELNLSSLELGDSALYFCASSTPGTGGGGELFFGEGSRLTVL.

The genes are TRBV7-2 and TRBJ1-4; D call uncertain. The germline CDR1 and CDR2 sequences are SGHTA and FQGNSA. V dropped 0 bases and J dropped 5 bases, with 10 bases sitting between them. This CDR3 is 15 amino acids long. CDR3 bases: TGTGCCAGCAGCTTAGCCCCGGGAGTAAATGAAAAACTGTTTTTT. Translating it yields CASSLAPGVNEKLFF.

This clone has just one count. The chain combines TRBV19 with TRBJ1-1; perhaps TRBD1 as D (6 bases). Germline lookup yields CDR1 LNHDA and CDR2 SQIVND (reference sequence). CDR3 length: 14 residues. Trimming left V 6 bases short and J 2 bases short, with 13 bases between. CDR3 coding DNA: TGTGCCAGTAGGTGGACAGAAAGAAACACTGAAGCTTTCTTT. It specifies CASRWTERNTEAFF.

The genes are TRBV13 and TRBJ1-4; D is possibly TRBD1 (5 bases). Germline V gene lookup returns CDR1 PRHDT and CDR2 FYEKMQ (reference sequence). The CDR3 length is 17 residues. Trimming removed 5 bases at V and 0 bases at J, with 16 bases between. CDR3 DNA: TGTGCCAGCAGCAACCGGGCTAAGGGGTCAACTAATGAAAAACTGTTTTTT. Residues: CASSNRAKGSTNEKLFF.

This chain connects TRBV21-1 to TRBJ2-5; the table's D call of TRBD1 was not tested on the DNA. TRBV21-1 is annotated as a pseudogene. The CDR3 loop spans 14 amino acids. The CDR3 protein is CASSSRQVQETQYF. In DNA form, the CDR3 reads TGTGCCAGCAGCTCTCGACAGGTTCAAGAGACCCAGTACTTC.

The rearrangement links TRBV28 to TRBJ1-2; maybe TRBD1 (5 bases). Germline V lookup: CDR1 MDHEN, CDR2 SYDVKM. The ends were cut back, 2 bases at V and 5 bases at J, with 15 bases in the middle. CDR3 length equals 15 residues. In DNA, the CDR3 is TGTGCCAGCAGTTTAGGGGGAGGGGTTAGGTATGGCTACACCTTC. Protein: CASSLGGGVRYGYTF.

This chain joins TRBV9 and TRBJ2-7, with TRBD2 as a possible D gene (6 bases). The CDR3 has 15 amino acids. Germline assignment: CDR1 SGDLS and CDR2 YYNGEE. Trimming left V 3 bases short and J 3 bases short, with 16 bases between. CDR3 nucleotides: TGTGCCAGCAGCGGCGGGGCCTCGTTCCTCTACGAGCAGTACTTC. Translation: CASSGGASFLYEQYF.

The chain employs TRBV5-6 and TRBJ2-5, with 8 bases matching TRBD1. Per germline, CDR1 SGHDT and CDR2 YYEEEE. Trimming took 4 bases from V and 7 from J; bases not matched to a gene: 6. CDR3 length equals 13 residues. Here the CDR3 reads CASSIDRGGTQYF. Written as DNA, the CDR3 is TGTGCCAGCAGCATAGACAGGGGAGGGACCCAGTACTTC.

The rearrangement links TRBV5-1 to TRBJ2-7; 8 nucleotides line up with TRBD2. Unmatched junction bases numbered 3, after V lost 0 bases and J lost 1 base. Germline V gene lookup returns CDR1 SGHRS and CDR2 YFSETQ. This CDR3 comprises 15 residues. CDR3 sequence (DNA): TGCGCCAGCAGCTTGGCGGGGGGGTGGTCCTACGAGCAGTACTTC. This translates into CASSLAGGWSYEQYF.

This clone is a singleton in its sample. J is TRBJ2-3 and V is TRBV7-2; 7 bases align to TRBD1. The length of the CDR3 is 13 residues. Germline assignment: CDR1 SGHTA and CDR2 FQGNSA. V was clipped by 2 bases and J by 4 bases; unmatched bases: 0. CDR3 sequence reads: CASSLQGADTQYF. In DNA, the CDR3 is TGTGCCAGCAGCTTACAGGGGGCAGATACGCAGTATTTT.

This clone was seen a handful of times. This chain joins TRBV5-1 and TRBJ2-2, with D possibly matching TRBD2 (5 bases). Germline loops: CDR1 SGHRS, CDR2 YFSETQ. This CDR3 comprises 15 residues. With 7 bases removed from V and 3 bases from J, the gap between germline ends came to 16 bases. The CDR3 here is CASHGEPLDTGELFF. For the CDR3, the DNA is TGCGCCAGCCACGGGGAGCCCCTAGACACCGGGGAGCTGTTTTTT.

The chain joins TRBV6-1 to TRBJ2-3; TRBD2 matches at 9 bases. The germline V gene encodes CDR1 MNHNS and CDR2 SASEGT. This CDR3 comprises 15 residues. The trim removed 2 bases at V and 3 bases at J, leaving 3 bases unmatched. The CDR3 loop reads CASSESGGLTDTQYF. CDR3 coding DNA: TGTGCCAGCAGTGAAAGCGGGGGGCTGACAGATACGCAGTATTTT.

J is TRBJ2-6 and V is TRBV19; 9 nucleotides align to TRBD1. V shed 5 bases, J shed 1 base, and the junction held 12 bases outside the gene matches. There are 19 residues in the CDR3. Germline lookup yields CDR1 LNHDA and CDR2 SQIVND (reference sequence). The CDR3 DNA follows: TGTGCCAGTAGTTCACCTCCCGGGACAGGGTCATCTGGGGCCAACGTCCTGACTTTC. Amino acids: CASSSPPGTGSSGANVLTF.

The J gene is TRBJ2-7, the V gene TRBV5-4; TRBD2 is a possible D gene (7 bases). Per the germline V gene, CDR1 is SGHNT and CDR2 is YYREEE (reference sequence). CDR3 length equals 17 residues. The ends were cut back, 0 bases at V and 0 bases at J, with 16 bases in the middle. The CDR3 nucleotides read TGTGCCAGCAGCTTGGGCGGGGGCGGAATGGACTCCTACGAGCAGTACTTC. It encodes CASSLGGGGMDSYEQYF.

The chain employs TRBV6-5 and TRBJ1-1, with 7 positions matching TRBD1. Germline assignment: CDR1 MNHEY and CDR2 SVGAGI. The CDR3 totals 13 residues. Unmatched junction bases numbered 1, after V lost 2 bases and J lost 4 bases. This CDR3 reads CASSYDRVTEAFF. CDR3 nucleotides: TGTGCCAGCAGTTACGACAGGGTCACTGAAGCTTTCTTT.

This clone was counted a few times. CDR3 sequence (DNA): TGTGCCAGCAGCTACCGGGACAGAAGTAATTTCTTT. This gives the protein CASSYRDRSNFF. The chain joins TRBV5-6 to TRBJ1-1; 7 nucleotides line up with TRBD1. V shed 3 bases, J shed 13 bases, and the junction held 9 bases outside the gene matches. From germline, CDR1 is SGHDT and CDR2 YYEEEE. CDR3 length: 12 residues. Supplemented by reference TRBV5-6 and TRBJ1-1, the full variable domain reads DAGVTQSPTHLIKTRGQQVTLRCSPKSGHDTVSWYQQALGQGPQFIFQYYEEEERQRGNFPDRFSGHQFPNYSSELNVNALLLGDSALYLCASSYRDRSNFFGQGTRLTVV.

The chain has TRBV4-1 and TRBJ2-3, with 7 bases that match TRBD1. CDR3 length equals 15 residues. CDR1 MGHRA and CDR2 YSYEKL come from the germline V gene. The junction had 11 bases not matched to a gene; V was cut back by 9 bases and J by 2 bases. The CDR3 nucleotides are TGCGCCAGTGGCCTGGGGGACAGACTCACAGATACGCAGTATTTT. Encoded protein: CASGLGDRLTDTQYF.

The chain uses TRBV10-3 and TRBJ1-1; 7 nucleotides align to TRBD1. Germline CDR1 reads ENHRY; CDR2 reads SYGVKD. The ends lost 2 bases at V and 4 bases at J; junction bases unmatched: 7. The CDR3 extends over 15 amino acids. The CDR3 DNA sequence: TGTGCCATCAGTGAGATTATGGCAGGGGGCACTGAAGCTTTCTTT. This gives the protein CAISEIMAGGTEAFF.

This clone was detected a few times. CDR3 nucleotide sequence: TGTGCCAGCAGCACTCCCCGGGGTAGCGGGGGATCAGATACGCAGTATTTT. Translating it yields CASSTPRGSGGSDTQYF. The gene calls are TRBV7-9 and TRBJ2-3; 9 nucleotides line up with TRBD2. Germline V gene sequence: CDR1 SEHNR, CDR2 FQNEAQ (reference sequence). This CDR3 comprises 17 residues. With V trimmed by 5 bases and J by 4 bases, 13 bases remained unmatched. The variable domain in full, with the rest retrieved from reference TRBV7-9 and TRBJ2-3, is DTGVSQNPRHKITKRGQNVTFRCDPISEHNRLYWYRQTLGQGPEFLTYFQNEAQLEKSRLLSDRFSAERPKGSFSTLEIQRTEQGDSAMYLCASSTPRGSGGSDTQYFGPGTRLTVL.